The present TCR beta chain was sequenced within a study of cytomegalovirus exposure and HLA in healthy donors. The wider study: A subsequent analysis stated that the roughly 130 validation repertoires were run on the same platform as the roughly 670 first-cohort repertoires. Whole-study results and caveats: In a later analysis, first-cohort TCR clusters were found to tend to co-occur in the approximately 120 validation repertoires. The study designated fewer than 200 TCR beta chains cytomegalovirus-associated. While the bulk of TCR sequences proved rare, some public TCRs turned up in many donors.

CDR1 SGDLS and CDR2 YYNGEE come from the germline V gene. The CDR3 spans 15 residues. V lost 0 bases, J lost 0 bases, and 7 bases lay in between. Profiled with immunoSEQ multiplex PCR; TCRdb holds only in-frame clones, not every one. The sample includes about 280,000 clones, more than 75% of them seen just once. Notes on this clone: What it binds is unknown. Additional DNA sequences in this sample encode the identical CDR3.

The origin of this receptor is a woman aged 18-29 years in good health and CMV-seronegative. Sequenced: PBMCs. The V call is TRBV9, the J call TRBJ2-1; D gene uncertain. CDR3 residues: CASSVGASSYNEQFF. CDR3 sequence (DNA): TGTGCCAGCAGCGTAGGAGCGAGCTCCTACAATGAGCAGTTCTTC.